This record covers a single TCR beta chain. The data belong to a study of blood T cell repertoires in COVID-19. The ends lost 5 bases at V and 0 bases at J; junction bases unmatched: 8. The CDR3 covers 16 residues. Germline CDR1 MDHEN, CDR2 SYDVKM. Clones were sequenced by immunoSEQ multiplex PCR, and TCRdb holds only the in-frame ones, with some missing. The table includes roughly 290,000 clones, roughly 90% detected once. Sequenced: PBMCs or T cells enriched from blood (not recorded which). The rearrangement links TRBV28 to TRBJ1-1, with TRBD1 matching over 8 bases. The clonotype was recovered from a woman aged 18-29 years with acute COVID-19. Here the CDR3 reads CASSLGQASLNTEAFF. The CDR3, as DNA: TGTGCCAGCAGTCTGGGACAGGCGTCTTTGAACACTGAAGCTTTCTTT.